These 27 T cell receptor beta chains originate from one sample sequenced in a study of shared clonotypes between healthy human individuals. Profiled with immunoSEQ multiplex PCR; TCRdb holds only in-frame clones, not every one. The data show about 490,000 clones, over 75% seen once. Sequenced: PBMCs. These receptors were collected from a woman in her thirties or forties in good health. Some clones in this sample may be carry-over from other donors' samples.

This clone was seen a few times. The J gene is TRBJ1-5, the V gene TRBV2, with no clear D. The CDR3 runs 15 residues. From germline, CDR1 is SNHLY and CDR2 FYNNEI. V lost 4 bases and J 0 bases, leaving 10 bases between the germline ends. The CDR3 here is CASSVLGLSNQPQHF. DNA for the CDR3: TGTGCCAGCAGTGTCTTAGGACTTAGCAATCAGCCCCAGCATTTT.

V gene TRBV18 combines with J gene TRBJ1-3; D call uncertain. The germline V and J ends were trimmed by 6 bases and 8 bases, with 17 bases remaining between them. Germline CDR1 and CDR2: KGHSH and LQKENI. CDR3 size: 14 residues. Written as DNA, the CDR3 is TGTGCCAGCTCCCCCGCATCGGGTCGGGACACCATATATTTT. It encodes CASSPASGRDTIYF.

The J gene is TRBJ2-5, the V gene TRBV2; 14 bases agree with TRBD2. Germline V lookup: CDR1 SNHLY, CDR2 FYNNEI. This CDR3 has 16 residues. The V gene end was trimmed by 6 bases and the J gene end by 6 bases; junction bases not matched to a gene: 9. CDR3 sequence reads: CASRTGLAGVGKTQYF. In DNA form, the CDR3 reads TGTGCCAGCAGGACGGGACTAGCGGGAGTCGGAAAGACCCAGTACTTC. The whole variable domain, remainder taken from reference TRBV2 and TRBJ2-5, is EPEVTQTPSHQVTQMGQEVILRCVPISNHLYFYWYRQILGQKVEFLVSFYNNEISEKSEIFDDQFSVERPDGSNFTLKIRSTKLEDSAMYFCASRTGLAGVGKTQYFGPGTRLLVL.

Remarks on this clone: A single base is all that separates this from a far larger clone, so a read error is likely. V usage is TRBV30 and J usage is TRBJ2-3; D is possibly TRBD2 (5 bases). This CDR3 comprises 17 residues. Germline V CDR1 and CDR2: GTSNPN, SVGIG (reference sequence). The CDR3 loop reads CAWRDSRSLDYTDTHYF. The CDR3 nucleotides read TGTGCCTGGAGGGACTCCCGTTCACTAGATTACACAGATACGCATTATTTT.

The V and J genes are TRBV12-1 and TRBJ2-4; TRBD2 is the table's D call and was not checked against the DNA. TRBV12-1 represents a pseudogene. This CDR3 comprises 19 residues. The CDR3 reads CASSAGTSRRSLAKNIQYF. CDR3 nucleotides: TGTGCCAGCAGCGCCGGGACTAGCCGTAGGTCATTAGCCAAAAACATTCAGTACTTC.

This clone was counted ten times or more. Here the CDR3 DNA reads TGTGCCAGCTCACCACAGGGTTTGGGGGACACCTACGAGCAGTACTTC. It encodes CASSPQGLGDTYEQYF. The chain couples TRBV18 to TRBJ2-7; tentatively, D is TRBD1 (6 bases). The CDR3 is 16 residues long. Germline V gene data show CDR1 as KGHSH and CDR2 as LQKENI. V lost 1 base and J 2 bases, leaving 15 bases between the germline ends. The variable domain in full, completed from reference TRBV18 and TRBJ2-7, reads NAGVMQNPRHLVRRRGQEARLRCSPMKGHSHVYWYRQLPEEGLKFMVYLQKENIIDESGMPKERFSAEFPKEGPSILRIQQVVRGDSAAYFCASSPQGLGDTYEQYFGPGTRLTVT.

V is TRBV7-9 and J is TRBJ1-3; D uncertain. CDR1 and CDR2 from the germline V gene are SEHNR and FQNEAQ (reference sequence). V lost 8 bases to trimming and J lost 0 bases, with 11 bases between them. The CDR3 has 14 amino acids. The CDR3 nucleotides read TGTGCCAGCGAGACGGGAGACTCTGGAAACACCATATATTTT. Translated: CASETGDSGNTIYF.

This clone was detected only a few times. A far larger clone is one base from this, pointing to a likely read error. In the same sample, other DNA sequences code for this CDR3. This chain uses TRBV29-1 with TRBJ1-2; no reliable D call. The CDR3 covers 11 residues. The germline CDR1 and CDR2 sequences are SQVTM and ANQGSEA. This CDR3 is CSVVGRYGYTF. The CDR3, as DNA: TGCAGCGTTGTAGGACGCTATGGCTACACATTC.

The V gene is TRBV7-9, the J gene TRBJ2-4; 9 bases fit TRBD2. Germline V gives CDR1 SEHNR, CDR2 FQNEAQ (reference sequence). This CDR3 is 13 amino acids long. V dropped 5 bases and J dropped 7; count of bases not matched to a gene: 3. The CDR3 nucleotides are TGTGCCAGCAGCCCTAGCGGGAACAACATTCAGTACTTC. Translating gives CASSPSGNNIQYF.

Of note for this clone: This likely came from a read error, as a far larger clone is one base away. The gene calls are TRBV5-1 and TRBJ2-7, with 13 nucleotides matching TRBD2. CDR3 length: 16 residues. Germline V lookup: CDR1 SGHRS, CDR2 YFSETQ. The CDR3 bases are TGTGCCAGCAGCTTCGGAGGGACTAGCGGGGCGTACGAGCAGTACTTC. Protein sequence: CASSFGGTSGAYEQYF.

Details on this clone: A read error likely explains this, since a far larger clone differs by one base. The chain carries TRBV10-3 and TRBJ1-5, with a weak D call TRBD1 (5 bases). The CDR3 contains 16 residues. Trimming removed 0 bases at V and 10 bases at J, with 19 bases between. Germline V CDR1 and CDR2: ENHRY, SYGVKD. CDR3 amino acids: CAISESGNQGDGPQHF. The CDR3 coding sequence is TGTGCCATCAGTGAGTCAGGGAACCAGGGTGACGGTCCCCAGCATTTT.

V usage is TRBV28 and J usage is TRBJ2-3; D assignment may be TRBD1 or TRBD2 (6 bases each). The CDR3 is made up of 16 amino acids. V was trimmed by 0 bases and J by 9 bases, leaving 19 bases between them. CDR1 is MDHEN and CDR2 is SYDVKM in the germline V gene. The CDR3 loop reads CASSLWRGFQQGTQYF. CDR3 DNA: TGTGCCAGCAGTTTATGGCGGGGCTTCCAACAGGGCACGCAGTATTTT. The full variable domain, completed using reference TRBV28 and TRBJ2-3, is DVKVTQSSRYLVKRTGEKVFLECVQDMDHENMFWYRQDPGLGLRLIYFSYDVKMKEKGDIPEGYSVSREKKERFSLILESASTNQTSMYLCASSLWRGFQQGTQYFGPGTRLTVL.

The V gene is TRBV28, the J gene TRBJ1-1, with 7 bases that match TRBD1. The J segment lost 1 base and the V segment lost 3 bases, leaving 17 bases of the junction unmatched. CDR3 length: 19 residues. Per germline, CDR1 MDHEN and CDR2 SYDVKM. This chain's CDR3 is CASSFPGQVGVLRNTEAFF. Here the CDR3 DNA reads TGTGCCAGCAGTTTTCCCGGACAGGTGGGGGTTTTGCGGAACACTGAAGCTTTCTTT.

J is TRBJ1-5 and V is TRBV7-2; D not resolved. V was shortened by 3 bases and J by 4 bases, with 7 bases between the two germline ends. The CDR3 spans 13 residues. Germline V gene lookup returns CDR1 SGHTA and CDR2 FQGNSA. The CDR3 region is CASSLAVNQPQHF. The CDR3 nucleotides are TGTGCCAGCAGCTTGGCAGTGAATCAGCCCCAGCATTTT.

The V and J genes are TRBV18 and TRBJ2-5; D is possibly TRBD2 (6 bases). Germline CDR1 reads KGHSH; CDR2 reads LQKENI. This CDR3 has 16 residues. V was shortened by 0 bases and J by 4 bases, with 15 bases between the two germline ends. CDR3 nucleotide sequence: TGTGCCAGCTCACCACCTGTCGGGGGAGGCGGAGAGACCCAGTACTTC. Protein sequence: CASSPPVGGGGETQYF.

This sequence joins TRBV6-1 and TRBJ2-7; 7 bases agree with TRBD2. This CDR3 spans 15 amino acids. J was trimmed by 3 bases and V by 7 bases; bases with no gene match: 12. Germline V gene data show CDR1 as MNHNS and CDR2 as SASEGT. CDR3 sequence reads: CASNPGGAGDYEQYF. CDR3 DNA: TGTGCCAGCAACCCGGGCGGGGCGGGAGACTACGAGCAGTACTTC.

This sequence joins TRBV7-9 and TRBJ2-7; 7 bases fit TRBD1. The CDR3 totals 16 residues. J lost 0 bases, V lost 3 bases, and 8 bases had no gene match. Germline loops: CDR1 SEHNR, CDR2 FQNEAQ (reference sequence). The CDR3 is CASSFDGDSHSYEQYF. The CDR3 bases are TGTGCCAGCAGCTTTGACGGGGACAGTCACTCCTACGAGCAGTACTTC.

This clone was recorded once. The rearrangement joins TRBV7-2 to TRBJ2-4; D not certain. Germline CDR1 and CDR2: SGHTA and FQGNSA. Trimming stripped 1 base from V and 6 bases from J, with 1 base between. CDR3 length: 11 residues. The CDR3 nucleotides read TGTGCCAGCAGCTTAGGAAACATTCAGTACTTC. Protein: CASSLGNIQYF.

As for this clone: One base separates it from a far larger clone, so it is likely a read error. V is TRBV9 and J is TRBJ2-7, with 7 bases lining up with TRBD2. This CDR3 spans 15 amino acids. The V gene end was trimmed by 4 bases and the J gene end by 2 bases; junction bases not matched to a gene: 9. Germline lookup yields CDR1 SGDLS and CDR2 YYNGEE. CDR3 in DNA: TGTGCCAGCAGCTTCAGACTAGCCGAGCCCTACGAGCAGTACTTC. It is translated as CASSFRLAEPYEQYF.

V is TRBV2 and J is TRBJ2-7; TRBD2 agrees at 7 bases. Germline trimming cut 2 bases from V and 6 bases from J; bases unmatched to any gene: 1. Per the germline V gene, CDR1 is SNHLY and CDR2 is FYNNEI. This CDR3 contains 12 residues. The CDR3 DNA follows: TGTGCCAGCAGTGAACAGCGGGGCGAGCAGTACTTC. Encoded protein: CASSEQRGEQYF.

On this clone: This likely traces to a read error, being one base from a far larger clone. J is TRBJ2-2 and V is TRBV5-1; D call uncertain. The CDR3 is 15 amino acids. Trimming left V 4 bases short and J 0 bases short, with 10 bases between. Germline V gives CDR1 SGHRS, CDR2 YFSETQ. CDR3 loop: CASSTSTTNTGELFF. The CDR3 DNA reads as TGCGCCAGCAGCACATCTACAACGAACACCGGGGAGCTGTTTTTT.

CDR3 loop: CASSGNEGPQHF. In DNA, the CDR3 is TGTGCCAGCAGCGGGAACGAGGGGCCCCAGCATTTT. This chain connects TRBV9 to TRBJ1-5; D not resolved. V was shortened by 3 bases and J by 9 bases, with 10 bases between the two germline ends. Germline V gene data show CDR1 as SGDLS and CDR2 as YYNGEE. The CDR3 spans 12 residues.

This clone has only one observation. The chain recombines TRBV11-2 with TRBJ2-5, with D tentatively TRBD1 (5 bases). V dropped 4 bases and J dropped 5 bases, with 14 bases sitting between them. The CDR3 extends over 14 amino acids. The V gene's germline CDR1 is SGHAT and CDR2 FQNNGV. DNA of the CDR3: TGTGCCAGCAGCTCAGGGAACGGGCGGGAGACCCAGTACTTC. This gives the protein CASSSGNGRETQYF.

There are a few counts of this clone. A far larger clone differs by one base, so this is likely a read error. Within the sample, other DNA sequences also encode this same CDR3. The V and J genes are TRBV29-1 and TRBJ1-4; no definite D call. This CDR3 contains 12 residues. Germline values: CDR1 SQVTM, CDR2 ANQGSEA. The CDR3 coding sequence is TGTAGCGCTCGGGATCTAGGCGAAAAACTGTTTTTT. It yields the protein CSARDLGEKLFF.

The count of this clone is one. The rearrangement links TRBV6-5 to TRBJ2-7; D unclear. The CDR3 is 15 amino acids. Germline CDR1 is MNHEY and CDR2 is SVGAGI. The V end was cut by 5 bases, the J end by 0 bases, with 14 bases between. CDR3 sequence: CASSTRVPGSYEQYF. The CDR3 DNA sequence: TGTGCCAGCAGTACCCGGGTCCCCGGCTCCTACGAGCAGTACTTC.

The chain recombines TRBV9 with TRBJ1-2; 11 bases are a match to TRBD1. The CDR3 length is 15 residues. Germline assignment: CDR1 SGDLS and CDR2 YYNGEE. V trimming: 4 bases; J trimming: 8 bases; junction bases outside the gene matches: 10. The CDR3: CASSLNGQGARGYTF. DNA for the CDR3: TGTGCCAGCAGCCTAAACGGACAGGGGGCGCGGGGCTACACCTTC.

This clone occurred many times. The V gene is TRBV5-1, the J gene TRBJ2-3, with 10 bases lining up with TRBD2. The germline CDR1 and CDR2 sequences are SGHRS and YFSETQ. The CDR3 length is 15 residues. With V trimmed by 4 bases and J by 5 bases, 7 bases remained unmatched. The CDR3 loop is CASSPLAGVQDTQYF. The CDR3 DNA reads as TGCGCCAGCAGCCCTCTAGCGGGAGTTCAAGATACGCAGTATTTT.